The T cell receptor (beta chain) under discussion was sequenced for a study of blood T cell repertoires in COVID-19. Clones were sequenced by immunoSEQ multiplex PCR, and TCRdb holds only the in-frame ones, with some missing. This table has about 250,000 clones, about 93% appearing once. CDR1 SEHNR and CDR2 FQNEAQ come from the germline V gene (reference sequence). This CDR3 comprises 12 residues. V lost 2 bases to trimming and J lost 11 bases, with 12 bases between them. The TCR sequence derives from a woman younger than 30 who had recovered from COVID-19. This sequence joins TRBV7-9 and TRBJ1-1; the D gene is possibly TRBD1 (5 bases). The sequenced sample was PBMCs or T cells enriched from blood (not recorded which). Here the CDR3 DNA reads TGTGCCAGCAGCTTATCGGCGGGACTTGCTTTCTTT. Its protein is CASSLSAGLAFF. The full variable domain, its missing parts supplied by reference TRBV7-9 and TRBJ1-1, is DTGVSQNPRHKITKRGQNVTFRCDPISEHNRLYWYRQTLGQGPEFLTYFQNEAQLEKSRLLSDRFSAERPKGSFSTLEIQRTEQGDSAMYLCASSLSAGLAFFGQGTRLTVV.